The 32 T cell receptor beta chains in this list originate from one sample, sequenced in a study of cytomegalovirus exposure and HLA in healthy donors (dated by TCRdb to between 2016 and 2019). Library method: the immunoSEQ multiplex PCR assay. A mixture of 60 forward primers for TCR Vbeta segments and 13 reverse primers for TCR Jbeta segments was used in the multiplex PCR. TCRdb limited this immuneACCESS table to in-frame rearrangements with V and J called. A share of clones is missing; checked studies link under half to unresolved V genes, and the rest is unexplained. The sample contains about 160,000 clones, around 78% of them found a single time. Approximately 3% of the sample goes to the ten largest clones. The source material was PBMCs. These TCRs come from a woman between 40 and 50 years old in good health and CMV-seronegative.

The rearrangement joins TRBV27 to TRBJ2-3; 12 nucleotides align to TRBD2. The germline V gene encodes CDR1 MNHEY and CDR2 SMNVEV (reference sequence). This CDR3 comprises 15 residues. The trim removed 4 bases at V and 7 bases at J, leaving 6 bases unmatched. In nucleotides, the CDR3 is TGTGCCAGCAGTTCCTGGACTAGCGGGGAAAATACGCAGTATTTT. Translating it yields CASSSWTSGENTQYF.

This clone turned up a few times. The V gene is TRBV5-1, the J gene TRBJ2-1; 8 bases map to TRBD2. The CDR3 is 17 amino acids. CDR1 and CDR2 (germline): SGHRS, YFSETQ. With V trimmed by 0 bases and J by 10 bases, 15 bases remained unmatched. The CDR3 region is CASSLAVGSGGEREQFF. CDR3 coding DNA: TGCGCCAGCAGCTTGGCCGTCGGGTCGGGAGGGGAACGAGAGCAGTTCTTC.

The J gene is TRBJ1-2, the V gene TRBV5-1, with D unclear. The CDR3 is 14 residues long. V dropped 0 bases and J dropped 4 bases, with 10 bases sitting between them. Looked up from germline, CDR1 is SGHRS and CDR2 is YFSETQ. CDR3 protein: CASSLGPESYGYTF. DNA for the CDR3: TGCGCCAGCAGCTTGGGCCCTGAGTCCTATGGCTACACCTTC.

This chain joins TRBV2 and TRBJ2-7; 7 nucleotides match TRBD2. Trimming cost V 9 bases and J 3 bases; bases outside gene matches: 11. Looked up from germline, CDR1 is SNHLY and CDR2 is FYNNEI. The CDR3 is made up of 14 amino acids. The CDR3 is CASQRTSQGYEQYF. The CDR3, as DNA: TGTGCCAGTCAGCGGACTAGTCAAGGCTACGAGCAGTACTTC.

V and J are TRBV29-1 and TRBJ1-1; the D gene is possibly TRBD1 (5 bases). Looked up from germline, CDR1 is SQVTM and CDR2 is ANQGSEA. CDR3 length: 14 residues. With 3 bases removed from V and 7 bases from J, the gap between germline ends came to 18 bases. The DNA for the CDR3 is TGCAGCGTTGATATTCCCTTACGGGGGAATGAAGCTTTCTTT. Translating gives CSVDIPLRGNEAFF.

This rearrangement joins TRBV5-4 to TRBJ2-5, with 7 bases that match TRBD1. CDR1 and CDR2 from the germline V gene are SGHNT and YYREEE (reference sequence). Trimming removed 4 bases from V and 5 bases from J; junction bases left unmatched: 8. The CDR3 runs 14 residues. CDR3 residues: CASSAPTGVETQYF. The CDR3 nucleotides read TGTGCCAGCAGCGCACCAACAGGGGTGGAGACCCAGTACTTC. Full variable domain (remainder filled in from reference TRBV5-4 and TRBJ2-5): ETGVTQSPTHLIKTRGQQVTLRCSSQSGHNTVSWYQQALGQGPQFIFQYYREEENGRGNFPPRFSGLQFPNYSSELNVNALELDDSALYLCASSAPTGVETQYFGPGTRLLVL.

This chain links TRBV9 with TRBJ1-6, with 9 bases lining up with TRBD1. This CDR3 has 19 amino acids. The germline V gene encodes CDR1 SGDLS and CDR2 YYNGEE. V was clipped by 3 bases and J by 0 bases; unmatched bases: 10. CDR3 in amino acids: CASSATGTGLSSYNSPLHF. The CDR3 nucleotides are TGTGCCAGCAGCGCCACCGGGACAGGGCTAAGCTCCTATAATTCACCCCTCCACTTT. Drawing the rest from reference TRBV9 and TRBJ1-6, the complete variable domain is DSGVTQTPKHLITATGQRVTLRCSPRSGDLSVYWYQQSLDQGLQFLIQYYNGEERAKGNILERFSAQQFPDLHSELNLSSLELGDSALYFCASSATGTGLSSYNSPLHFGNGTRLTVT.

CDR3 coding DNA: TGCGCCAGCAGGGGGGGGTTGGGAGCCTACGAGCAGTACTTC. This gives the protein CASRGGLGAYEQYF. This chain uses TRBV10-2 with TRBJ2-7, with 7 bases matching TRBD2. With 6 bases clipped from V and 2 bases from J, the junction kept 7 bases outside the gene matches. This CDR3 contains 14 residues. Germline assignment: CDR1 WSHSY and CDR2 SAAADI.

V is TRBV15 and J is TRBJ2-3, with D unclear. Trimming cost V 1 base and J 2 bases, with 10 bases left between them. The CDR3 totals 15 residues. Germline V CDR1 and CDR2: LNHNV, YYDKDF (reference sequence). The CDR3 protein is CATSRGIQSTDTQYF. Here the CDR3 DNA reads TGTGCCACCAGCAGAGGAATTCAGTCCACAGATACGCAGTATTTT.

The V gene is TRBV5-1, the J gene TRBJ2-3, with 7 bases aligning to TRBD1. The germline V gene has CDR1 SGHRS and CDR2 YFSETQ. The CDR3 loop spans 15 amino acids. The trim removed 4 bases at V and 3 bases at J, leaving 8 bases unmatched. The CDR3 is CASSAQGSGTDTQYF. The CDR3 coding sequence is TGCGCCAGCAGCGCACAGGGGTCTGGAACAGATACGCAGTATTTT.

The chain employs TRBV7-9 and TRBJ1-2; 7 bases line up with TRBD1. There are 15 residues in the CDR3. V was pared by 5 bases and J by 6 bases, with 12 bases of the junction left unmatched. Germline CDR1 is SEHNR and CDR2 is FQNEAQ (reference sequence). Written as DNA, the CDR3 is TGTGCCAGCAGCGGGTCGACAGGGACCCCGGATGGCTACACCTTC. Translation gives CASSGSTGTPDGYTF.

V usage is TRBV11-2 and J usage is TRBJ1-3; weak D call: TRBD1 (6 bases). Trimming pared 2 bases from V and 4 bases from J, leaving 6 bases between. This CDR3 is 13 amino acids long. Germline-derived CDR1 and CDR2 are SGHAT and FQNNGV. CDR3 nucleotide sequence: TGTGCCAGCAGCTTACAGGGGGGAAACACCATATATTTT. Amino acid sequence: CASSLQGGNTIYF.

The V and J genes are TRBV11-2 and TRBJ1-4; TRBD1 might be the D (5 bases). Germline V gives CDR1 SGHAT, CDR2 FQNNGV. The CDR3 covers 16 residues. V gave up 1 base and J gave up 8 bases, with 17 bases separating them. The CDR3 loop is CASSLGGLVSMEKLFF. CDR3 nucleotide sequence: TGTGCCAGCAGCTTAGGGGGACTCGTATCCATGGAAAAACTGTTTTTT.

The chain couples TRBV18 to TRBJ1-1; the D gene is possibly TRBD1 (5 bases). The CDR3 totals 11 residues. Trimming removed 6 bases at V and 8 bases at J, with 10 bases between. The germline gives CDR1 KGHSH, CDR2 LQKENI. In nucleotides, the CDR3 is TGTGCCAGCTCGCAGACAGAAGAAGCTTTCTTT. Protein sequence: CASSQTEEAFF.

This clone was picked up a small number of times. At the DNA level, this CDR3 is encoded by other sequences in the same sample as well. The V gene is TRBV5-1, the J gene TRBJ1-2; tentatively, D is TRBD1 (5 bases). The CDR3 spans 14 residues. Germline-derived CDR1 and CDR2 are SGHRS and YFSETQ. Trimming left V 0 bases short and J 5 bases short, with 11 bases between. This chain's CDR3 is CASSLGGENYGYTF. CDR3 DNA: TGCGCCAGCAGCTTGGGGGGCGAAAATTATGGCTACACCTTC.

The chain recombines TRBV5-1 with TRBJ2-7, with TRBD2 identical over 10 bases. The CDR3 runs 16 residues. CDR1 SGHRS and CDR2 YFSETQ come from the germline V gene. J was trimmed by 5 bases and V by 0 bases; bases with no gene match: 8. DNA of the CDR3: TGCGCCAGCAGCTTGGGTCCGGGACTAGCGACGGACGAGCAGTACTTC. Its translation is CASSLGPGLATDEQYF.

This clone was seen a handful of times. This chain connects TRBV27 to TRBJ1-1, with TRBD1 matching over 7 bases. The germline CDR1 and CDR2 sequences are MNHEY and SMNVEV (reference sequence). Trimming removed 5 bases from V and 4 bases from J; junction bases left unmatched: 10. CDR3 length equals 15 residues. Here the CDR3 reads CASSPQQGKGTEAFF. The CDR3 nucleotides read TGTGCCAGCAGTCCCCAACAGGGGAAGGGCACTGAAGCTTTCTTT.

The CDR3: CASSLSSDTGELFF. The CDR3, as DNA: TGTGCCAGCAGCTTATCTTCTGACACCGGGGAGCTGTTTTTT. The genes are TRBV7-3 and TRBJ2-2; D ambiguous. The CDR3 runs 14 residues. V dropped 2 bases and J dropped 3 bases, with 7 bases sitting between them. Germline V gives CDR1 SGHTA, CDR2 FQGTGA.

The chain is built from TRBV2 and TRBJ2-3; TRBD2 matches 13 bases. The junction had 13 bases not matched to a gene; V was cut back by 4 bases and J by 0 bases. The CDR3 totals 20 residues. Germline values: CDR1 SNHLY, CDR2 FYNNEI. The CDR3 loop is CASSGTSGGPYSTSTDTQYF. The CDR3 DNA reads TGTGCCAGCAGTGGGACTAGCGGGGGCCCTTATTCCACTAGCACAGATACGCAGTATTTT. Full variable domain (missing parts from reference TRBV2 and TRBJ2-3): EPEVTQTPSHQVTQMGQEVILRCVPISNHLYFYWYRQILGQKVEFLVSFYNNEISEKSEIFDDQFSVERPDGSNFTLKIRSTKLEDSAMYFCASSGTSGGPYSTSTDTQYFGPGTRLTVL.

The chain links TRBV18 to TRBJ1-1; D may be TRBD1 (5 bases). The germline CDR1 and CDR2 sequences are KGHSH and LQKENI. CDR3 length: 15 residues. V was shortened by 0 bases and J by 4 bases, with 12 bases between the two germline ends. The CDR3 coding sequence is TGTGCCAGCTCACCACCCTTGTCAAGGGGCACTGAAGCTTTCTTT. It codes for CASSPPLSRGTEAFF. The full variable domain, in which reference TRBV18 and TRBJ1-1 provide the parts outside the CDR3, is NAGVMQNPRHLVRRRGQEARLRCSPMKGHSHVYWYRQLPEEGLKFMVYLQKENIIDESGMPKERFSAEFPKEGPSILRIQQVVRGDSAAYFCASSPPLSRGTEAFFGQGTRLTVV.

The V and J genes are TRBV19 and TRBJ2-5; TRBD2 agrees at 15 bases. V was clipped by 2 bases and J by 2 bases; unmatched bases: 9. The CDR3 has 19 amino acids. Per the germline V gene, CDR1 is LNHDA and CDR2 is SQIVND (reference sequence). DNA of the CDR3: TGTGCCAGTAGTATACCCCCGGGACTAGCGGGGGGTTTACAAGAGACCCAGTACTTC. Residues: CASSIPPGLAGGLQETQYF.

This rearrangement joins TRBV2 to TRBJ1-1, with D unresolved. Trimming took off 5 bases at V and 1 base at J, with 8 bases between the two ends. Looked up from germline, CDR1 is SNHLY and CDR2 is FYNNEI. The CDR3 is 13 amino acids. The CDR3 spells CASSPRENTEAFF. For the CDR3, the DNA is TGTGCCAGCAGTCCACGCGAGAACACTGAAGCTTTCTTT.

V usage is TRBV4-1 and J usage is TRBJ1-5; TRBD1 might be the D (6 bases). CDR3 size: 15 residues. V lost 4 bases and J 1 base, leaving 11 bases between the germline ends. Per the germline V gene, CDR1 is MGHRA and CDR2 is YSYEKL. The CDR3 spells CASSRGGLSNQPQHF. CDR3 DNA: TGCGCCAGCAGCCGAGGGGGTTTGAGCAATCAGCCCCAGCATTTT.

The V and J genes are TRBV19 and TRBJ2-6; possibly TRBD1 for D (6 bases). The CDR3 runs 15 residues. V gave up 4 bases and J gave up 4 bases, with 11 bases separating them. Germline lookup yields CDR1 LNHDA and CDR2 SQIVND (reference sequence). CDR3 in amino acids: CASSRQVTGANVLTF. As DNA, the CDR3 is TGTGCCAGTAGTAGACAGGTTACAGGGGCCAACGTCCTGACTTTC.

V gene TRBV7-9 combines with J gene TRBJ1-2; D unresolved. Germline CDR1 SEHNR, CDR2 FQNEAQ (reference sequence). V lost 6 bases and J lost 4, with 12 bases in between. This CDR3 spans 13 amino acids. Here the CDR3 reads CASSWTVSYGYTF. The CDR3 DNA follows: TGTGCCAGCAGTTGGACTGTTTCCTATGGCTACACCTTC.

This sequence joins TRBV5-4 and TRBJ2-7, with a tentative D call TRBD1 (8 bases). Trimming removed 1 base from V and 1 base from J, with 12 bases in between. Germline V gene lookup returns CDR1 SGHNT and CDR2 YYREEE (reference sequence). This CDR3 is built from 15 residues. The CDR3 reads CASSLNRGGSYEQYF. The CDR3 DNA is TGTGCCAGCAGCTTGAACAGGGGGGGGTCCTACGAGCAGTACTTC.

This clone came up a few times. V gene TRBV4-2 combines with J gene TRBJ2-4; TRBD1 agrees at 9 bases. Looked up from germline, CDR1 is LGHNA and CDR2 is YNFKEQ. The V segment lost 2 bases and the J segment 2 bases; nucleotides outside the gene matches: 7. This CDR3 has 17 residues. The CDR3, as DNA: TGTGCCAGCAGCCAACTGACCGGGACAGGGTCCAAAAACATTCAGTACTTC. Translated, it gives CASSQLTGTGSKNIQYF.

The rearrangement links TRBV12-2 to TRBJ2-7; the table names TRBD2, a call not compared with the DNA. TRBV12-2 is shown as a pseudogene. The length of the CDR3 is 15 residues. The CDR3 sequence: CASRLAREGVNEQYF. The CDR3 DNA reads TGTGCAAGTCGCTTAGCGCGGGAAGGGGTCAACGAGCAGTACTTC.

V is TRBV4-1 and J is TRBJ2-1; D uncertain. Germline CDR1 MGHRA, CDR2 YSYEKL. V lost 11 bases and J lost 2, with 13 bases in between. The CDR3 spans 13 residues. CDR3 nucleotides: TGCGCCTCTAAGATGATCCCCTACAATGAGCAGTTCTTC. The encoded protein is CASKMIPYNEQFF.

CDR3 residues: CASTNGASGGSREQFF. The CDR3 coding sequence is TGTGCCAGTACCAACGGCGCTAGCGGGGGGTCGCGAGAGCAGTTCTTC. This sequence joins TRBV19 and TRBJ2-1; 11 nucleotides align to TRBD2. Germline V gives CDR1 LNHDA, CDR2 SQIVND (reference sequence). V shed 7 bases, J shed 10 bases, and the junction held 15 bases outside the gene matches. The CDR3 is 16 residues long.

This clone occurred a few times. This same CDR3 is encoded by further DNA sequences in the sample. CDR3 in DNA: TGCGCCAGCAGCTTGGCACAGGGTTTCACTGAAGCTTTCTTT. Its protein product is CASSLAQGFTEAFF. This chain connects TRBV5-1 to TRBJ1-1; D might be TRBD1 (6 bases). V was cut by 0 bases and J by 4 bases, with 10 bases left in between. This CDR3 is built from 14 residues. Germline CDR1 reads SGHRS; CDR2 reads YFSETQ. Variable domain in full (rest from reference TRBV5-1 and TRBJ1-1): KAGVTQTPRYLIKTRGQQVTLSCSPISGHRSVSWYQQTPGQGLQFLFEYFSETQRNKGNFPGRFSGRQFSNSRSEMNVSTLELGDSALYLCASSLAQGFTEAFFGQGTRLTVV.

J is TRBJ2-3 and V is TRBV12-5, with D possibly matching TRBD1 (6 bases). V shed 1 base and J shed 0 bases, with 8 bases lying between them. The CDR3 is made up of 15 amino acids. Germline CDR1 reads LGHNT; CDR2 reads FRNRAP. The CDR3 DNA follows: TGTGCTAGTGGTTTGGCAGGACAGAGCACAGATACGCAGTATTTT. Residues: CASGLAGQSTDTQYF.